This TCR beta chain was recorded in a study of patients and donors after allogeneic stem cell transplantation. TCRdb itself ran the RT-PCR reads through MiXCR, one entry per CDR3 protein. Here the sample spans about 8,800 distinct CDR3 sequences, 3% to 4.5% being singletons. This clonotype was detected many times. Trimming shortened V by 5 bases and J by 6 bases, and 8 bases separated the two germline ends. Germline V lookup: CDR1 ENHRY, CDR2 SYGVKD. The CDR3 extends over 12 amino acids. This TCR was recovered from a human donor who was either an allogeneic HSCT recipient or a stem cell or donor lymphocyte infusion donor (not recorded which). It is not recorded whose cells these are; they may come from a transplant donor. J is TRBJ2-1 and V is TRBV10-3; D may be TRBD1 or TRBD2 (5 bases each). The sequenced material came from blood, either unsorted or a sorted T cell fraction (not recorded which). CDR3: CAISSRGNEQFF. DNA of the CDR3: TGTGCCATCAGTTCGAGGGGCAATGAGCAGTTCTTC.